This TCR beta chain stems from a study of cytomegalovirus exposure and HLA in healthy donors. PCR primers comprised 60 Vbeta and 13 Jbeta primers. Only in-frame clones appear in the TCRdb table, and some are missing; sequencing was by immunoSEQ multiplex PCR. The table records under 150,000 clones, about 80% of them present only once. Study results and caveats: Per published accounts, TCR beta sequences correctly predicted the HLA-A and HLA-B alleles of most subjects. A later analysis reportedly found that, within productive TCRs, an Asian-associated ancestry cluster had fewer N-insertions than the mean observed across the roughly 690 donors. A missense DCLRE1C variant was associated with V- and J-gene trimming of TCR beta chains in a later analysis, and an independent cohort replicated the association. Cytomegalovirus-associated TCR beta chains were listed, numbering some 180.

Concerning this clone: Its antigen is unidentified.

The CDR3 totals 16 residues. The germline gives CDR1 SGHRS, CDR2 YFSETQ. The V call is TRBV5-1, the J call TRBJ2-5; 8 bases are shared with TRBD2. The J call is uncertain, as TRBJ2-7 better fits the DNA end. What was sequenced was PBMCs. The sequence derives from a young man in good health and CMV-seronegative. This CDR3 is CASSLEAAGVSYEQYF. CDR3 bases: TGCGCCAGCAGCTTGGAGGCAGCGGGAGTTTCGTACGAGCAGTACTTC.